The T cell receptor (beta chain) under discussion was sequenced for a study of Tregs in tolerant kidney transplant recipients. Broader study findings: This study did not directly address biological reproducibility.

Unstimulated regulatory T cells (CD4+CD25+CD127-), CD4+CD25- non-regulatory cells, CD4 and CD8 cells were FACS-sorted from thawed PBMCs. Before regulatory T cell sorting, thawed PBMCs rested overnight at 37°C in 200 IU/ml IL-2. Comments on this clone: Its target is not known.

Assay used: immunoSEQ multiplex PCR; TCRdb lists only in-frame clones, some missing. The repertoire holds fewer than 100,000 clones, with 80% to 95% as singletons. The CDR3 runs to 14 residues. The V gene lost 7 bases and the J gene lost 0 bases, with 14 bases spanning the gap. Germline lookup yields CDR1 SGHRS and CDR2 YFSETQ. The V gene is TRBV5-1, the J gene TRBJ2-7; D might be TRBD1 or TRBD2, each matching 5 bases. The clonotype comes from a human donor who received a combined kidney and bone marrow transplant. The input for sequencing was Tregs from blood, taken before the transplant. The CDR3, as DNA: TGCGCCAGCCATCCGGGACGCGACTCCTACGAGCAGTACTTC. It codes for CASHPGRDSYEQYF.